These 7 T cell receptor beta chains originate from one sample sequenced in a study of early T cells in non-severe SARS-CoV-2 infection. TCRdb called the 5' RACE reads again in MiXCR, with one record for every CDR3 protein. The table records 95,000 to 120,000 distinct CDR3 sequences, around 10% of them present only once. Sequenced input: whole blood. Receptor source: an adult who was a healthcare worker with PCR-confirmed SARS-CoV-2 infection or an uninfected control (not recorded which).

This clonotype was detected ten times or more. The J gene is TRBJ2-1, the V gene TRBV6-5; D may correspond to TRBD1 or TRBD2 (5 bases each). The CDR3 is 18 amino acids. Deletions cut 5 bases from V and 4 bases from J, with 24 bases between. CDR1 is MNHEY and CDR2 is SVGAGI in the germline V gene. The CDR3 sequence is CASSLNRWGTRGYNEQFF. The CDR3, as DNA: TGTGCCAGCAGTCTAAACCGCTGGGGCACTAGGGGATACAATGAGCAGTTCTTC.

CDR3 residues: CASSMRTRTDTQYF. The CDR3 DNA sequence: TGTGCCAGTAGTATGCGGACCCGCACAGATACGCAGTATTTT. The V gene is TRBV19, the J gene TRBJ2-3; D not resolved. CDR3 length: 14 residues. V dropped 3 bases and J dropped 1 base, with 8 bases sitting between them. Germline CDR1 LNHDA, CDR2 SQIVND (reference sequence).

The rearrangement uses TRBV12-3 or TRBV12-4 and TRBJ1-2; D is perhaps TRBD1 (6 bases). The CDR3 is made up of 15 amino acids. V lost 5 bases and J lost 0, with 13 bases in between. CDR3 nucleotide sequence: TGTGCCAGCAGTGGCCAGGGGAGGGCTAACTATGGCTACACCTTC. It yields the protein CASSGQGRANYGYTF.

This CDR3 is CASSFPGVYEKLFF. CDR3 nucleotides: TGTGCCAGCAGTTTCCCCGGTGTTTATGAAAAACTGTTTTTT. The V gene is TRBV28, the J gene TRBJ1-4, with D unresolved. CDR3 length: 14 residues. Germline CDR1 reads MDHEN; CDR2 reads SYDVKM. Trimming shortened V by 3 bases and J by 6 bases, and 11 bases separated the two germline ends.

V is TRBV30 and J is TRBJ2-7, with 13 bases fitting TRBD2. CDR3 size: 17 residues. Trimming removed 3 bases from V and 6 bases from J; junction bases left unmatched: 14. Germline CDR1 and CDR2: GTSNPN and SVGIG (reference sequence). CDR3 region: CAWSLPETSGGIGEQYF. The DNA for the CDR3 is TGTGCCTGGAGCCTACCCGAGACTAGCGGGGGGATTGGCGAGCAGTACTTC.

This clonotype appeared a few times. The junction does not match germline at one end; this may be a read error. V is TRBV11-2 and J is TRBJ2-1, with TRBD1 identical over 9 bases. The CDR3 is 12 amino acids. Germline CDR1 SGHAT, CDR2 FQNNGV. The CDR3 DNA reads TGTGCCAGCAGCCCCGGCTGGGACAGGGAAGTCTTC. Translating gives CASSPGWDREVF.

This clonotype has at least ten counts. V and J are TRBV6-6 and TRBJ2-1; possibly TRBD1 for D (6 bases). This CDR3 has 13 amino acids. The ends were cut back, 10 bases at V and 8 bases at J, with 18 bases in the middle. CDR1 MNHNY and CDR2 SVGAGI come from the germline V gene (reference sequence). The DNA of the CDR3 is TGTGCCACCCTGGACAGACGTGGGGATGAGCAGTTCTTC. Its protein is CATLDRRGDEQFF.